A selection of T cell receptor beta chains follows, all from one sample in a study of regulatory T cells in long-lasting Graves disease. Via MiXCR, TCRdb re-called the multiplex PCR reads, giving one row per CDR3 protein. The sample contains approximately 310,000 distinct CDR3 sequences, 18% of which appear only once. This specimen consisted of peripheral blood mononuclear cells (PBMCs), obtained at new diagnosis, from a patient treated with antithyroid drugs. The source of these receptors is a female donor with Graves disease. CDR3s include the opening cysteine and the closing phenylalanine or tryptophan. Fields, in order: clone size, V gene, D gene, J gene, CDR3 length, CDR3 DNA, CDR3 protein. The D gene is left open where the match is weak. Clone size appears in some rows only: once, few, many, or a class for an expanded clone.

many	TRBV30	-	TRBJ2-1	15	TGTGCCTGGAGTGCCCTCCCGAGGCTCTACAATGAGCAGTTCTTC	CAWSALPRLYNEQFF
many	TRBV10-3	-	TRBJ2-2	15	TGTGCCATCAGTGACCCGAACAGGGCTACCGGGGAGCTGTTTTTT	CAISDPNRATGELFF
many	TRBV7-3	-	TRBJ1-1	14	TGTGCCAGCAGCTTAATGGGGGGGGACACTGAAGCTTTCTTT	CASSLMGGDTEAFF
many	TRBV6-1	-	TRBJ2-3	14	TGTGCCAGCAGTGCCCTCCTCGGCACAGATACGCAGTATTTT	CASSALLGTDTQYF
-	TRBV12-3/TRBV12-4	TRBD2	TRBJ2-7	16	TGTGCCAGCAGCCACTCGATCTGGACTAGCGGGACCGAGCAGTACTTC	CASSHSIWTSGTEQYF
few	TRBV20-1	-	TRBJ2-3	14	TGCAGTGCTAGTGCTTGGATTTACACAGATACGCAGTATTTT	CSASAWIYTDTQYF
-	TRBV7-2	TRBD1	TRBJ1-5	15	TGTGCCAGCAGCCGATCAGGACAGGTCGGTCAGCCCCAGCATTTT	CASSRSGQVGQPQHF
many	TRBV20-1	TRBD2	TRBJ2-5	15	TGCAGTGCTAAACCTGGACTAGCGGGCTTGGAGACCCAGTACTTC	CSAKPGLAGLETQYF
-	TRBV7-3	-	TRBJ1-2	15	TGTGCCAGCAGCTTAACCCCTGGGGGGGGGGATGGCTACACCTTC	CASSLTPGGGDGYTF
many	TRBV7-8	-	TRBJ2-5	13	TGTGCCAGCAGCTTATACACAGAAGAGACCCAGTACTTC	CASSLYTEETQYF
many	TRBV5-1	-	TRBJ1-1	17	TGCGCCAGCAGCCCCGAGGGACTTCGAGCGGGGAACACTGAAGCTTTCTTT	CASSPEGLRAGNTEAFF
many	TRBV18	-	TRBJ1-4	16	TGTGCCAGCTCATCCCGAGGGCAGGGTCCGACTGAAAAACTGTTTTTT	CASSSRGQGPTEKLFF
-	TRBV7-9	-	TRBJ1-1	12	TGTGCCAGCAGCGATTACAGGGAGGGAGCTTTCTTT	CASSDYREGAFF
-	TRBV28	TRBD1	TRBJ1-4	16	TGTGCCAGCAGTCTCTGGGACAGGGCGGAAAATGAAAAACTGTTTTTT	CASSLWDRAENEKLFF
many	TRBV7-6	TRBD1	TRBJ1-1	15	TGTGCCAGCAGCTTAGAATCCGGGACAGGTACTGAAGCTTTCTTT	CASSLESGTGTEAFF
-	TRBV7-8	TRBD1	TRBJ1-1	19	TGTGCCAGCAGCTTGGACAGGGCCTTTGCCGGGTCGATGAACACTGAAGCTTTCTTT	CASSLDRAFAGSMNTEAFF
many	TRBV6-5	TRBD2	TRBJ2-1	16	TGTGCCAGCAGTTTACTAGCGGGAGGAAACTACAATGAGCAGTTCTTC	CASSLLAGGNYNEQFF
-	TRBV12-3/TRBV12-4	TRBD2	TRBJ2-7	15	TGTGCCAGCAGCTCAGGGACTAGCGGGACCCACGAGCAGTACTTC	CASSSGTSGTHEQYF
-	TRBV6-1	-	TRBJ2-7	16	TGTGCCAGCAGGACGGCAAGGGGGGGGGCGTTTTACGAGCAGTACTTC	CASRTARGGAFYEQYF
many	TRBV20-1	-	TRBJ2-1	14	TGCAGTGCTAGGACCGTAAGCTCCTACAATGAGCAGTTCTTC	CSARTVSSYNEQFF
-	TRBV2	TRBD1	TRBJ2-1	12	TGTGCCGACAGGGGGACCTACAATGAGCAGTTCTTC	CADRGTYNEQFF
-	TRBV5-4	-	TRBJ1-3	13	TGTGCCAGCAGCAACAGTGCCGGAAACACCATATATTTT	CASSNSAGNTIYF
many	TRBV27	-	TRBJ1-5	14	TGTGCCAGCAGCCCAGGCAGGGTCAATCAGCCCCAGCATTTT	CASSPGRVNQPQHF
many	TRBV28	-	TRBJ1-5	15	TGTGCCAGCAATCTAGGAGGGGGTAGCAATCAGCCCCAGCATTTT	CASNLGGGSNQPQHF
few	TRBV28	-	TRBJ1-2	13	TGTGCCAGCTTCTCCAGCTATAACTATGGCTACACCTTC	CASFSSYNYGYTF
many	TRBV10-3	-	TRBJ1-6	10	TGTGCCATCAGAGGACATCCCCTCCACTTT	CAIRGHPLHF
many	TRBV2	TRBD1	TRBJ1-6	12	TGTGCCAGCGACAGGGGGAATTCACCCCTCCACTTT	CASDRGNSPLHF
many	TRBV2	TRBD2	TRBJ2-4	14	TGTGCCAGCAGGATAACCGGGACTACAAACATTCAGTACTTC	CASRITGTTNIQYF
few	TRBV18	TRBD2	TRBJ2-3	16	TGTGCCAGCTCACCACCGGGACTAGCGGGAGATGAGGCGCAGTATTTT	CASSPPGLAGDEAQYF
many	TRBV19	-	TRBJ2-2	12	TGTGCCAGTGGCGGTCAGACCGGGGAGCTGTTTTTT	CASGGQTGELFF
few	TRBV18	-	TRBJ1-5	15	TGTGCCAGCTCGCCTTCGTCGGCGGTTGATCAGCCCCAGCATTTT	CASSPSSAVDQPQHF
many	TRBV19	TRBD1	TRBJ1-1	16	TGTGCCAGTACCCCCCGGACAGGGGTAATGAACACTGAAGCTTTCTTT	CASTPRTGVMNTEAFF
-	TRBV2	-	TRBJ1-1	15	TGTGCCAGCAGCCCGACGGGGGGTTCGAACACTGAAGCTTTCTTT	CASSPTGGSNTEAFF